What follows describes a single T cell receptor beta chain. Germline V gene lookup returns CDR1 GTSNPN and CDR2 SVGIG (reference sequence). The V and J ends lost 0 bases and 1 base respectively, with 6 bases between them. The CDR3 has 13 amino acids. Measured with immunoSEQ multiplex PCR; TCRdb has only the in-frame clones, and not every one. The data show nearly 70,000 clones, around 95% seen once. Material: PBMCs. The sequence derives from a man between 35 and 55 years old with rheumatoid arthritis. The rearrangement joins TRBV30 to TRBJ1-1; no reliable D call. The CDR3 loop reads CAWSVSRNTEAFF. CDR3 nucleotide sequence: TGTGCCTGGAGTGTATCCAGGAACACTGAAGCTTTCTTT.